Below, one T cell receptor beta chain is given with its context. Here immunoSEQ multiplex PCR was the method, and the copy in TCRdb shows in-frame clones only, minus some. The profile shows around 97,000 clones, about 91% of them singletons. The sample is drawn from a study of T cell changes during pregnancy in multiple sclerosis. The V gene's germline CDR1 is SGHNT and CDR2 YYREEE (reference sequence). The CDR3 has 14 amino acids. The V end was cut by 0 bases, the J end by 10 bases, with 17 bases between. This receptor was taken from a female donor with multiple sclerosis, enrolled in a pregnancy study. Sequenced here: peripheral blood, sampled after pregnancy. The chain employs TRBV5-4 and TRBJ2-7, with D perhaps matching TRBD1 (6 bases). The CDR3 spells CASSLGGTQGSQYF. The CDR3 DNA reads TGTGCCAGCAGCTTGGGGGGAACACAGGGAAGCCAGTACTTC.